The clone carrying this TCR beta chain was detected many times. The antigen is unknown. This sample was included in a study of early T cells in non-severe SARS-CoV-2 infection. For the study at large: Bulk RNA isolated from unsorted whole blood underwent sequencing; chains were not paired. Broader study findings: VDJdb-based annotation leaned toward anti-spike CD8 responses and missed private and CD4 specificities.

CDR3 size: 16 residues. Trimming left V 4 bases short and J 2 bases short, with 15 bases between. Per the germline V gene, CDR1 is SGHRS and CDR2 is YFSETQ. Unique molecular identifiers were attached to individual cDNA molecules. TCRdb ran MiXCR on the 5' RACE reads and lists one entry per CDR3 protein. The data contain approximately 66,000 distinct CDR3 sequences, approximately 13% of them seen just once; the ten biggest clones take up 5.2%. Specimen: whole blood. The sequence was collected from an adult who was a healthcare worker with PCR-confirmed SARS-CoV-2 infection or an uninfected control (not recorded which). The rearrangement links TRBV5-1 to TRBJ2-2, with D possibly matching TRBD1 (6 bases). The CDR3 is CASSPFLDSNTGELFF. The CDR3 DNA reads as TGCGCCAGCAGCCCCTTCCTGGACAGTAACACCGGGGAGCTGTTTTTT.